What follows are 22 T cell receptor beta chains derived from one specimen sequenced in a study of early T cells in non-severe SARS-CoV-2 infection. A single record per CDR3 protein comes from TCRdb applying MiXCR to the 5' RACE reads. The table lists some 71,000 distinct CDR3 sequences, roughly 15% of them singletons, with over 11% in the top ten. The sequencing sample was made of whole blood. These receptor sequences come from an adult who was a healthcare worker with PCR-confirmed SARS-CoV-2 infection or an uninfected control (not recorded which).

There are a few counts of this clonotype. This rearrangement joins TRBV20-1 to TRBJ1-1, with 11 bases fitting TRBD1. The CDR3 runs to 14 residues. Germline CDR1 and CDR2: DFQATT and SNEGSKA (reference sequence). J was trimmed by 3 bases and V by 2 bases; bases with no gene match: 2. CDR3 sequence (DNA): TGCAGTGCTAGACCGGGACAGGGGGACACTGAAGCTTTCTTT. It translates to CSARPGQGDTEAFF.

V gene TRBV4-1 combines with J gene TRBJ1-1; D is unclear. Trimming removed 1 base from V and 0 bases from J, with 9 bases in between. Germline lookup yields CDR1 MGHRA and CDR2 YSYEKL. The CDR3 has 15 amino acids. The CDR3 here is CASSQGPGMNTEAFF. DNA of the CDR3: TGCGCCAGCAGCCAAGGCCCGGGGATGAACACTGAAGCTTTCTTT.

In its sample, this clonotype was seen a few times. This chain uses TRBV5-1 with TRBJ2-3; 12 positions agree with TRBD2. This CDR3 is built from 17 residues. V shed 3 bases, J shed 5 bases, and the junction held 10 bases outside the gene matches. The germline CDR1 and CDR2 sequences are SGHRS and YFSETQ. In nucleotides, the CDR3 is TGCGCCAGCAGCTACGGCCCGGGACTAGCGGGTCAAGATACGCAGTATTTT. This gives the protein CASSYGPGLAGQDTQYF.

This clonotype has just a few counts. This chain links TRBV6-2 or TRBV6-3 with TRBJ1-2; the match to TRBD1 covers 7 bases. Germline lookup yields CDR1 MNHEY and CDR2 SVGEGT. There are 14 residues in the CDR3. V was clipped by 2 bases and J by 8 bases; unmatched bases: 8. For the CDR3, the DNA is TGTGCCAGCAGTTACCAGGACAGGTCGAACGGCTACACCTTC. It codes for CASSYQDRSNGYTF.

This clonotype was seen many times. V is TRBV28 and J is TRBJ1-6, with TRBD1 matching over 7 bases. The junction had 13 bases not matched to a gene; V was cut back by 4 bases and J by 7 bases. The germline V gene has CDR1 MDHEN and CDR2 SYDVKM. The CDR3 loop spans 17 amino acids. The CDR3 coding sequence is TGTGCCAGCAGTTCGGAGGGGTCTGGGACAGCAAATTCACCCCTCCACTTT. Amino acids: CASSSEGSGTANSPLHF.

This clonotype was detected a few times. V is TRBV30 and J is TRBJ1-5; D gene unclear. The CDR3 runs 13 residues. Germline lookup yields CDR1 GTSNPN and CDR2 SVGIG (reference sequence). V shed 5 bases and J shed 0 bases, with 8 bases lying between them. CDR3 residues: CAWGQDSNQPQHF. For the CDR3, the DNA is TGTGCCTGGGGCCAAGATAGCAATCAGCCCCAGCATTTT.

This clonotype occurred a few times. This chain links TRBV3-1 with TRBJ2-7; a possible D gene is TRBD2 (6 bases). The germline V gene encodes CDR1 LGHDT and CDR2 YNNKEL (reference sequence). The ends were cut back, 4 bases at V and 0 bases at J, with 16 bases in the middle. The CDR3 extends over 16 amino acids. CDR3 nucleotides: TGTGCCAGCAGCCGTTTGGGGGGTGCCAGCTCCTACGAGCAGTACTTC. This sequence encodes CASSRLGGASSYEQYF.

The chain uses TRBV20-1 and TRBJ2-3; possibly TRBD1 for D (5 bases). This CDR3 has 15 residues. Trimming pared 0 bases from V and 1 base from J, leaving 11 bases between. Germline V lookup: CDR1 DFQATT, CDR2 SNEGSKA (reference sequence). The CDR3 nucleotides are TGCAGTGCTAGAGATCGCGGCAGGGGCACAGATACGCAGTATTTT. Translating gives CSARDRGRGTDTQYF.

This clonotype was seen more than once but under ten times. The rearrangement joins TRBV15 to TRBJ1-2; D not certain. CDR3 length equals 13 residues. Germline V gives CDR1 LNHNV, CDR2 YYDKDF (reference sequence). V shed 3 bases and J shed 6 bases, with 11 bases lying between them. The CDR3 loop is CATSRDLNDGYTF. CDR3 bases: TGTGCCACCAGCAGGGACCTAAACGATGGCTACACCTTC.

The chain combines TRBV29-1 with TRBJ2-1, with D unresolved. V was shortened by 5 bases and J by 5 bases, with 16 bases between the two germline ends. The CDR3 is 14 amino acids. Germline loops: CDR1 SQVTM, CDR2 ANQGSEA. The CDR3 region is CSVRQREVDNEQFF. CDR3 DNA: TGCAGCGTTCGTCAACGCGAGGTAGACAATGAGCAGTTCTTC.

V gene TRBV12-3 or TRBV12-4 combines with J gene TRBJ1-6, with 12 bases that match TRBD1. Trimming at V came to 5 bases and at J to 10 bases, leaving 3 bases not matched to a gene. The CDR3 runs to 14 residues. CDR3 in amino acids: CASSVGQGASPLHF. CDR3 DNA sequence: TGTGCCAGCAGTGTGGGACAGGGGGCCTCACCCCTCCACTTT.

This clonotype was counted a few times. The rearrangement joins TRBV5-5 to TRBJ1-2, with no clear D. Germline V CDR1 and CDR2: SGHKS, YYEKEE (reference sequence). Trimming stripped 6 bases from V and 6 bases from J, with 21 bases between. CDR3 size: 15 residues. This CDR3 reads CASTFTHQSYDGYTF. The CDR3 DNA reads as TGTGCCAGCACCTTCACCCATCAGTCTTACGATGGCTACACCTTC.

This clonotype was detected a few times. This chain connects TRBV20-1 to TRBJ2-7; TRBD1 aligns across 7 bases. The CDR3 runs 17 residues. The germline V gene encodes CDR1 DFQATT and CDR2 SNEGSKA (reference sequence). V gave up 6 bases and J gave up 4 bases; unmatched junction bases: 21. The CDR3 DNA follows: TGCAGTGCCCAACCGCTGACAGGGATAATGCTCCCTTACGAGCAGTACTTC. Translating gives CSAQPLTGIMLPYEQYF.

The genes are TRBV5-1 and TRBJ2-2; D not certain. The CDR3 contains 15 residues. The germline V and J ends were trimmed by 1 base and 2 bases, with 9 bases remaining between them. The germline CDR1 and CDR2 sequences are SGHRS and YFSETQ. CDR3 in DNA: TGCGCCAGCAGCTTGACAGCTTCCAACACCGGGGAGCTGTTTTTT. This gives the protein CASSLTASNTGELFF.

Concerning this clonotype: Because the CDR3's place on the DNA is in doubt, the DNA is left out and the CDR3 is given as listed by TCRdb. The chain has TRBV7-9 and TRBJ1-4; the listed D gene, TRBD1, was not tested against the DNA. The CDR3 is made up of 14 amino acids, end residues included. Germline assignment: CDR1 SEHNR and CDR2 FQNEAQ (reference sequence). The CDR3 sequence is CAYSPKGAMKNCFF.

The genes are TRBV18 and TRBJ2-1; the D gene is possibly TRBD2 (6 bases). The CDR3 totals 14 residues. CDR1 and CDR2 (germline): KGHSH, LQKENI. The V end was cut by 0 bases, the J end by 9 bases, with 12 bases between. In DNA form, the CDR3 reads TGTGCCAGCTCACCACCGTCGACTAGGCTTGAGCAGTTCTTC. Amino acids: CASSPPSTRLEQFF.

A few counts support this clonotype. CDR3 DNA sequence: TGTGCCAGCAGTGAGGACAGATTTCAGAACACTGAAGCTTTCTTT. It yields the protein CASSEDRFQNTEAFF. The V gene is TRBV12-3 or TRBV12-4, the J gene TRBJ1-1; possibly TRBD1 for D (6 bases). There are 15 residues in the CDR3. V lost 5 bases to trimming and J lost 1 base, with 14 bases between them.

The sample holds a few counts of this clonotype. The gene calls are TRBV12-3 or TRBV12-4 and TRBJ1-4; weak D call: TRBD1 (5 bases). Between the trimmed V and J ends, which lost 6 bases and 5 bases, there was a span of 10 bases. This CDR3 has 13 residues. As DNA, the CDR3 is TGTGCCAGCAGCCGGGACCACAATGAAAAACTGTTTTTT. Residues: CASSRDHNEKLFF.

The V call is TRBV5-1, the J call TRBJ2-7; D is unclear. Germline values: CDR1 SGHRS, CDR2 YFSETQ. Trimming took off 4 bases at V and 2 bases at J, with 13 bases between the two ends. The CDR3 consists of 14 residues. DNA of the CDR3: TGCGCCAGCAGCAACGCGGCGGACCCCTACGAGCAGTACTTC. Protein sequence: CASSNAADPYEQYF. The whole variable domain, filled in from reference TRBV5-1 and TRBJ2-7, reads KAGVTQTPRYLIKTRGQQVTLSCSPISGHRSVSWYQQTPGQGLQFLFEYFSETQRNKGNFPGRFSGRQFSNSRSEMNVSTLELGDSALYLCASSNAADPYEQYFGPGTRLTVT.

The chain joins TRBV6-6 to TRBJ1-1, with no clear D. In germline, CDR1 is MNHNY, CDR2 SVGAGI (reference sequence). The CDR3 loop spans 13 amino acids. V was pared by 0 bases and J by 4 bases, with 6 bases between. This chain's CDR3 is CASSYSGITEAFF. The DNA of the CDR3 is TGTGCCAGCAGTTACTCAGGGATCACTGAAGCTTTCTTT.

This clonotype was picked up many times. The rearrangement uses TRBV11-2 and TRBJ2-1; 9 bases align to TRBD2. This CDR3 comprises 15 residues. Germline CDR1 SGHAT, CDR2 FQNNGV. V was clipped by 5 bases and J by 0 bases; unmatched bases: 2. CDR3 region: CASSQLAGSYNEQFF. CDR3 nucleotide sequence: TGTGCCAGCAGCCAACTAGCGGGCTCCTACAATGAGCAGTTCTTC.

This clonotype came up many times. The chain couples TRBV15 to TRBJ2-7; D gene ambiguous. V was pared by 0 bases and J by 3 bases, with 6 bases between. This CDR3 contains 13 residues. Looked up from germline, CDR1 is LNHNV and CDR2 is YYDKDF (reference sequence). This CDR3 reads CATSREGNYEQYF. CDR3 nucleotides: TGTGCCACCAGCAGAGAGGGGAACTACGAGCAGTACTTC. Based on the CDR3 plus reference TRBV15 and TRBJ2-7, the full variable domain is DAMVIQNPRYQVTQFGKPVTLSCSQTLNHNVMYWYQQKSSQAPKLLFHYYDKDFNNEADTPDNFQSRRPNTSFCFLDIRSPGLGDTAMYLCATSREGNYEQYFGPGTRLTVT.